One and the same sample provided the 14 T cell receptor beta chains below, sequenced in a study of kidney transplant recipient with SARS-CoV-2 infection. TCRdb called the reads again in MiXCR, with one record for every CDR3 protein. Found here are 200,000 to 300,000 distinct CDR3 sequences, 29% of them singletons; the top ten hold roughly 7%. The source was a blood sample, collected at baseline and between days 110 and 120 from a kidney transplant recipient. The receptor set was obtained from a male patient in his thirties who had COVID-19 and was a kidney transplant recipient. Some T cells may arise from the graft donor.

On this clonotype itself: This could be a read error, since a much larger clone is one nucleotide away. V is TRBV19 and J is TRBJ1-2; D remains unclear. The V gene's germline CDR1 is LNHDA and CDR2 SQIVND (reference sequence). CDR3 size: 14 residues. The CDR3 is CASSLDGQNYGHTF. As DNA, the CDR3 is TGTGCCAGTAGTCTAGACGGGCAGAACTATGGCCACACCTTC. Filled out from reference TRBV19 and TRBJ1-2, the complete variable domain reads DGGITQSPKYLFRKEGQNVTLSCEQNLNHDAMYWYRQDPGQGLRLIYYSQIVNDFQKGDIAEGYSVSREKKESFPLTVTSAQKNPTAFYLCASSLDGQNYGHTFGSGTRLTVV.

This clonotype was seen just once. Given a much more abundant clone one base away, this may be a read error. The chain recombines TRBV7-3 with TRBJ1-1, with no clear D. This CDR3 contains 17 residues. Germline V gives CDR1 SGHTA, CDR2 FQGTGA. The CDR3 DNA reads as TGTGCCAGCAGCTTAAATGGCCCGTGGAGGGCCGACACTGAAGCTCTCTTT. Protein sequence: CASSLNGPWRADTEALF.

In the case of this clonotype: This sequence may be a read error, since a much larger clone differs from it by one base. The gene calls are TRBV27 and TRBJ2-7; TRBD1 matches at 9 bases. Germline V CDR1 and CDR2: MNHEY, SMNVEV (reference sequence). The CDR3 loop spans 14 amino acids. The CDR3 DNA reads TGTGCCACCTCCCGGGACAGGGAACGCTACGAGCAGCACTTC. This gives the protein CATSRDRERYEQHF.

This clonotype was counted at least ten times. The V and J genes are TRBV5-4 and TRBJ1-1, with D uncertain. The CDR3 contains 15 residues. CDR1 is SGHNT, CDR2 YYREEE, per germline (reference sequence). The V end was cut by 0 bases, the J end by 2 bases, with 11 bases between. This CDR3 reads CASSLALSGNTEAFF. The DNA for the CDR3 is TGTGCCAGCAGCTTGGCGTTAAGCGGTAACACTGAAGCTTTCTTT.

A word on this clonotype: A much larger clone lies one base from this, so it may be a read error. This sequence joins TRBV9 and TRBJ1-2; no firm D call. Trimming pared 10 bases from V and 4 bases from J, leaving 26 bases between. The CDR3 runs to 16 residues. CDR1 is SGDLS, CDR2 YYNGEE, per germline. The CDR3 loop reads CARFLMYSRKTYGYTF. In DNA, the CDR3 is TGTGCCCGCTTTCTCATGTACTCAAGAAAGACCTATGGCTACACCTTC.

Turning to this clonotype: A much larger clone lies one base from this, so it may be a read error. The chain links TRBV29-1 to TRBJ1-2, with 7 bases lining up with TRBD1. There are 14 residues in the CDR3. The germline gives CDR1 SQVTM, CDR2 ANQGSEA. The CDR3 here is CGALKITGAYGYTF. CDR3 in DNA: TGCGGCGCCTTGAAGATTACAGGGGCCTATGGCTACACCTTC.

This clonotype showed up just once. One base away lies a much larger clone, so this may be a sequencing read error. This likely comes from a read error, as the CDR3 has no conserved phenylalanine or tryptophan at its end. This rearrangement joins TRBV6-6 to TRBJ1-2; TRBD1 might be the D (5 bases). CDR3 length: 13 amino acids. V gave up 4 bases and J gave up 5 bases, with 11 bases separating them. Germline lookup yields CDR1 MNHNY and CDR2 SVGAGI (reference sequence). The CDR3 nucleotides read TGTGCCAGCAGTTCCCAGGGCTCTTATGGCTACACCCTC. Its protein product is CASSSQGSYGYTL.

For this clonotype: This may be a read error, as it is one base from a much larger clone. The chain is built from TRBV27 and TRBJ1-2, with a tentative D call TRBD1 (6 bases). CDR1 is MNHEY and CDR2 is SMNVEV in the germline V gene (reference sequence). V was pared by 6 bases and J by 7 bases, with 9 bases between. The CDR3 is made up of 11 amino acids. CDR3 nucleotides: TGTGCCAGCAGGCAGGGGTGTGGCTACACCTTC. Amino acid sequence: CASRQGCGYTF.

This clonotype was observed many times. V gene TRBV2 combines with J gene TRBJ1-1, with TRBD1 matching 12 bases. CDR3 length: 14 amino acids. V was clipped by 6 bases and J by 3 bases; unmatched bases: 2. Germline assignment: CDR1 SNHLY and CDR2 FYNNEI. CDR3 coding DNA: TGTGCCAGCAGGGGGACAGGGGGCTACACTGAAGCTTTCTTT. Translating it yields CASRGTGGYTEAFF.

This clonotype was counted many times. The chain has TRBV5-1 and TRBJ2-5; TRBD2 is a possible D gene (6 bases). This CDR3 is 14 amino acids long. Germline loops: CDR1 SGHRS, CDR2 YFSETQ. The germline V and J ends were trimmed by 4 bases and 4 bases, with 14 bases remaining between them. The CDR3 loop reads CASSIEGRRETQYF. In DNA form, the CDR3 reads TGCGCCAGCAGCATTGAAGGGAGGAGAGAGACCCAGTACTTC.

CDR3 loop: CSADPGQSYNEQFF. In DNA form, the CDR3 reads TGCAGTGCTGATCCGGGACAGTCATACAATGAGCAGTTCTTC. The chain joins TRBV20-1 to TRBJ2-1, with 7 bases lining up with TRBD1. Losses at the gene ends were 5 bases for V and 4 bases for J; bases not matched to a gene: 8. CDR1 is DFQATT, CDR2 SNEGSKA, per germline (reference sequence). This CDR3 region has 14 residues.

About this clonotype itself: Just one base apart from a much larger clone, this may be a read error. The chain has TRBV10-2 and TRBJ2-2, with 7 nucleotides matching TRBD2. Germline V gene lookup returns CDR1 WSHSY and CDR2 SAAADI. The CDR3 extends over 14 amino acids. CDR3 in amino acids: CATPSGGNTEELFF. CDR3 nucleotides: TGCGCCACCCCTAGCGGAGGAAACACCGAGGAGCTGTTTTTT.

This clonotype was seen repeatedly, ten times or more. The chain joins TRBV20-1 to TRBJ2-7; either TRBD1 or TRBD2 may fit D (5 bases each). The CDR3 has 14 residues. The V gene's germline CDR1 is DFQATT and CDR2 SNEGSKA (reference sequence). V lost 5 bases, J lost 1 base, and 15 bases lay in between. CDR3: CSAGHAGSSYEQYF. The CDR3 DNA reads TGCAGTGCTGGACATGCGGGCAGTTCCTACGAGCAGTACTTC.

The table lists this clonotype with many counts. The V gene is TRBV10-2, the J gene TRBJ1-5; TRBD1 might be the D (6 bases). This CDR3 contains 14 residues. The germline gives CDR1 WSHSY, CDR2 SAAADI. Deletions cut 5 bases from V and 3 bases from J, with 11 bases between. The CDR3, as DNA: TGCGCCAGCAGTCCCGGGGGCGTCAATCAGCCCCAGCATTTT. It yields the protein CASSPGGVNQPQHF.